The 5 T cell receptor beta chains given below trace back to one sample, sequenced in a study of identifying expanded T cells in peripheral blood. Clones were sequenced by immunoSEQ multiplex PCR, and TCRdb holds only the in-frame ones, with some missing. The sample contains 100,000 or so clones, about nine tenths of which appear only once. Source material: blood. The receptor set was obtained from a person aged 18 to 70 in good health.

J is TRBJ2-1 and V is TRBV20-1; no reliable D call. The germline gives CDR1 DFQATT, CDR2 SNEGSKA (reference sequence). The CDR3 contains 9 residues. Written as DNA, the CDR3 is TGCAGCATAGGAGTGGAGCAGTTCTTC. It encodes CSIGVEQFF.

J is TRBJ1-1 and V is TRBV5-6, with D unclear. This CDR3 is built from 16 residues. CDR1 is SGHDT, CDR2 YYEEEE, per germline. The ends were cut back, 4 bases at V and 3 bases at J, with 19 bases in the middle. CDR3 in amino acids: CASSPLNLQRDTEAFF. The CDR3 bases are TGTGCCAGCAGCCCCCTGAACCTACAACGGGACACTGAAGCTTTCTTT.

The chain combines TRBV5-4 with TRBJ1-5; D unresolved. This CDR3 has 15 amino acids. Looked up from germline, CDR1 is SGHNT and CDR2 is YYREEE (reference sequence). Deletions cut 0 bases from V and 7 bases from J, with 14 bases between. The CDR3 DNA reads TGTGCCAGCAGCTTGGACGGTGGCCCCGGGCAGCCCCAGCATTTT. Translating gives CASSLDGGPGQPQHF.

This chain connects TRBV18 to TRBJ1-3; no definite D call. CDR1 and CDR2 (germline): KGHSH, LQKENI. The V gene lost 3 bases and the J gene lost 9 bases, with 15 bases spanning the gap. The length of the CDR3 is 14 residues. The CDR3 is CASSPPLTRRTIYF. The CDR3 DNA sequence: TGTGCCAGCTCACCGCCGCTGACACGGCGCACCATATATTTT. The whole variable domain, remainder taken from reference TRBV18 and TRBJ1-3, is NAGVMQNPRHLVRRRGQEARLRCSPMKGHSHVYWYRQLPEEGLKFMVYLQKENIIDESGMPKERFSAEFPKEGPSILRIQQVVRGDSAAYFCASSPPLTRRTIYFGEGSWLTVV.

CDR3 sequence (DNA): TGCGCCAGCACTCCGACCGGGACAGGGACTAGGGAAGCTTTCTTT. It specifies CASTPTGTGTREAFF. The chain combines TRBV5-1 with TRBJ1-1, with 9 bases identical to TRBD1. Germline-derived CDR1 and CDR2 are SGHRS and YFSETQ. The CDR3 loop spans 15 amino acids. V lost 6 bases to trimming and J lost 8 bases; unmatched junction nucleotides: 14.